This T cell receptor (beta chain) was sequenced during a study of T cells in tuberculosis. Method: immunoSEQ multiplex PCR; TCRdb's copy keeps in-frame clones and lacks some. Of 35,000 to 45,000 clones detected, around 93% appear once; the ten largest clones hold 9% to 14%. From germline, CDR1 is SGHTS and CDR2 YDEGEE. With V trimmed by 3 bases and J by 2 bases, 15 bases remained unmatched. This CDR3 is built from 18 residues. The genes are TRBV5-8 and TRBJ2-3, with TRBD2 matching 7 bases. Material: PBMCs. The sequence came from a donor under 30 with latent tuberculosis or without tuberculosis infection. Some clones in this sample may be carry-over from other donors' samples. CDR3 sequence reads: CASSSRPAQGGFTDTQYF. The DNA for the CDR3 is TGTGCCAGCAGCTCTAGGCCCGCGCAGGGAGGGTTCACAGATACGCAGTATTTT.